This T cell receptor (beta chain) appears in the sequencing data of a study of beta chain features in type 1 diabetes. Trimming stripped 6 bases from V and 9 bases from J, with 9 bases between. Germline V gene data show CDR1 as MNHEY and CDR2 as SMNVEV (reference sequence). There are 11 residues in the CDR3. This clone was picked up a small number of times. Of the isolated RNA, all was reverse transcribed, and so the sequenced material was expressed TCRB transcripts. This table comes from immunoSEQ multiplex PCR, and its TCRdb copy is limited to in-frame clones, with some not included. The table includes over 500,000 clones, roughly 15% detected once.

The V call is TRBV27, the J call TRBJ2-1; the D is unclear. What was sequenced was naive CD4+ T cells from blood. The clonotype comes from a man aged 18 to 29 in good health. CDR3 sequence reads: CASSAWGEQFF. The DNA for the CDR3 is TGTGCCAGCAGCGCCTGGGGTGAGCAGTTCTTC.